Described below is a single T cell receptor (beta chain) sequence and its context. The count of this clone is one. Its antigen is currently not known. Within one base of it there is no much larger clone, and no base qualities were kept. These data originate in a study of OX40 agonist ivuxolimab in advanced cancers. General notes on the study: The costimulatory receptor OX40 (CD134) was targeted by ivuxolimab, a fully human IgG2 agonistic monoclonal antibody. Intravenous ivuxolimab was administered to patients every 2 weeks at six dose levels: 0.01, 0.1, 0.3, 1.5, 3 and 10 mg/kg. Of the roughly 52 dose-escalation patients, hepatocellular carcinoma was present in 19, melanoma in around 15, renal cell carcinoma in 9 and head and neck cancer in 9. The dose-escalation cohort was around 83% male with a mean age of around 64 years, ranging from roughly 23 to 90. Prior anti-PD-1, anti-PD-L1 or anti-CTLA-4 therapy was permitted, and checkpoint inhibitors had been received by around 40% of dose-escalation patients. Three dose-escalation patients achieved partial responses, one with hepatocellular carcinoma and two with cutaneous melanoma. Peripheral TCRbeta sequencing was intended to test whether TCR sequence diversity was altered and clonal T-cell expansion was caused by ivuxolimab. The paper describes the monotherapy dose-escalation part (N ≈ 52 patients) of the phase I trial of ivuxolimab.

To sequence the TCRbeta CDR3 region, genomic DNA was isolated from the sorted cells. The immunoSEQ Assay was used for sequencing of TCRbeta CDR3 regions. Sourced from immuneACCESS, this table was stored by TCRdb with only in-frame sequences that have V and J called. A share of the clones is absent; for the studies checked, an unresolved V gene accounts for under half, and the remainder has no known explanation. The sample records tens of thousands of clones, approximately 90% of which are singletons. Approximately 18% of the sample lies in the top ten. The trial excluded patients who had a history of autoimmune disease or were on systemic immunosuppression. Peripheral blood for TCR sequencing was collected from all dose cohorts at baseline, on cycle 4 day 1, and on cycle 7 day 1. Samples came from an open-label, multicenter, first-in-human phase I dose-escalation trial of ivuxolimab. Adults with locally advanced or metastatic head and neck squamous cell, hepatocellular, melanoma or renal cell carcinoma were enrolled in the trial. Before TCR sequencing, CD4+ T cells and CD8+ T cells from peripheral blood were sorted into separate populations.

The study at large found these results: In the 0.1-3.0 mg/kg groups, partial responders had among the lowest normalized peripheral clonal expansion, particularly in CD8+ T cells. On average, CD8+ T cells showed more expanded clones than CD4+ T cells after ivuxolimab. Low levels of normalized T-cell clonal expansion were also seen in some nonresponding patients. Antigen specificity was not determined for the clonally expanded peripheral T cells. Clonal expansion of both CD4+ and CD8+ blood T cells was observed from baseline to week 6 at doses 0.1 to 3.0 mg/kg.

CDR1 SGHNT and CDR2 YENEEA were looked up in the germline V gene. The V end loses 1 base and the J end loses 4 bases, and a stretch of 10 bases separates them. The CDR3 holds 15 amino acids from the cysteine to the phenylalanine. The CDR3 DNA has 45 bases and is translated from base 1. The rearranged segments are TRBV11-3 and TRBJ2-2, with the D segment identity uncertain. This sequence was found in an adult with an advanced solid tumor such as melanoma, head and neck, liver or kidney cancer. The sequencing here drew on CD4+ or CD8+ T cells sorted from blood, taken in a trial of the OX40 agonist ivuxolimab. Read as DNA, the sequence is TGTGCCAGCAGCTTAGTGTTAGGCGGCACCGGGGAGCTGTTTTTT. Translated, it gives CASSLVLGGTGELFF.